This TCR beta chain was retrieved from a study of blood T cell repertoires in COVID-19. TCRdb's table, derived via immunoSEQ multiplex PCR, lists solely in-frame clones and lacks some. Of 15,000 to 20,000 clones listed, approximately 85% are singletons. Germline V gene data show CDR1 as LGHNA and CDR2 as YSLEER. This CDR3 comprises 15 residues. V lost 5 bases, J lost 7 bases, and 15 bases lay in between. Only one count was recorded for this clone. Sequences were obtained from peripheral blood. The chain carries TRBV4-3 and TRBJ1-6, with TRBD1 as a possible D gene (6 bases). This clonotype was sampled from a man aged 35 to 55 with active or convalescent COVID-19. The chain's CDR3 is CASSASGTTNSPLHF. The CDR3 bases are TGCGCCAGCAGCGCATCCGGGACAACCAATTCACCCCTCCACTTT.